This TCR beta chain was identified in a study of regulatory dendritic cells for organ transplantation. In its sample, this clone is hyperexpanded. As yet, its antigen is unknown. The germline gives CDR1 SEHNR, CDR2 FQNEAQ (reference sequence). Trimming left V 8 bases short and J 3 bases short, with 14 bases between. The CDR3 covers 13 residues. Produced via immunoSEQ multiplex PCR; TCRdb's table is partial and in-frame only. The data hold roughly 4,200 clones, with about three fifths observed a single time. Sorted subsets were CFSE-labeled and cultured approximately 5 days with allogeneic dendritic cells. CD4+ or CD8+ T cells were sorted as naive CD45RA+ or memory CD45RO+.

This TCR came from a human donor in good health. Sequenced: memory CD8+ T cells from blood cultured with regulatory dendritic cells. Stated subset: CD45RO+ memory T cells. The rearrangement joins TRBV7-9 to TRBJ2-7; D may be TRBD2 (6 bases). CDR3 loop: CASGGSADYEQYF. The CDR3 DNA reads TGTGCCAGCGGGGGGAGTGCCGACTACGAGCAGTACTTC.